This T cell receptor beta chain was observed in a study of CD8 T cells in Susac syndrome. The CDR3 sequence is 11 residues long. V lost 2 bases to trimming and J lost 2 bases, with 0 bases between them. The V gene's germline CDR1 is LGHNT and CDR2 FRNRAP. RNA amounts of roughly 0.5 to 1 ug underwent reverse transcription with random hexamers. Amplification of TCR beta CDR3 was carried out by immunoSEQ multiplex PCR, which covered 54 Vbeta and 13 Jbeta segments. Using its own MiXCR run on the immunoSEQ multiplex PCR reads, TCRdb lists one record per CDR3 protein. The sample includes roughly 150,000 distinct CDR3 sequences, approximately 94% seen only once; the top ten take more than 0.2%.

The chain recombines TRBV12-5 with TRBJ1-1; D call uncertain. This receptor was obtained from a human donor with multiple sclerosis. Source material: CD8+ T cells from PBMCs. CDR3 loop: CASGLNTEAFF. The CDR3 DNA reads TGTGCTAGTGGTTTGAACACTGAAGCTTTCTTT.